These 9 T cell receptor beta chains were all obtained from the same sample, sequenced in a study of CD8 T cells in Susac syndrome (dated by TCRdb to between 2018 and 2021). The method behind the library was the immunoSEQ multiplex PCR assay. RNA was extracted using the RNeasy kit, and about 0.5 to 1 ug of the RNA was reverse transcribed with random hexamers. The raw public reads went through TCRdb reprocessing: fastp at Q25, MiXCR clone calling, in-frame beta chains kept. Here each entry gathers all rows of one CDR3 protein and keeps the most common genes and DNA. In all, the sample holds some 200,000 distinct CDR3 sequences, and 90% to 96% of those were seen once. Around 0.1% of the sample belongs to the ten largest clones. Sequenced sample: CD4+ T cells from PBMCs. The receptor set was obtained from a human donor with Susac syndrome.

The chain carries TRBV20-1 and TRBJ1-2; no firm D call. Germline V CDR1 and CDR2: DFQATT, SNEGSKA (reference sequence). V was clipped by 3 bases and J by 7 bases, with 3 bases between them. The CDR3 covers 9 residues. CDR3 coding DNA: TGCAGTGCTAGTGTTGGCTACACCTTC. This gives the protein CSASVGYTF.

V is TRBV25-1 and J is TRBJ2-1; D perhaps matches TRBD1 (5 bases). Deletions cut 3 bases from V and 8 bases from J, with 5 bases between. CDR1 is MGHDK and CDR2 is SYGVNS in the germline V gene. This CDR3 spans 11 amino acids. The CDR3 loop reads CASSDRDEQFF. The CDR3 nucleotides read TGTGCCAGCAGTGACAGGGATGAGCAGTTCTTC.

This clonotype was detected only once. The chain employs TRBV20-1 and TRBJ2-5; TRBD1 aligns across 11 bases. The CDR3 runs 13 residues. Germline V gives CDR1 DFQATT, CDR2 SNEGSKA (reference sequence). The CDR3 region has the DNA TGCAGCCTAGGGACAGGGGGTCAAGAGACCCAGTACTTC. Protein sequence: CSLGTGGQETQYF.

The CDR3 loop is CATSREGTIYGYTF. In DNA, the CDR3 is TGTGCCACCAGCAGGGAAGGGACAATCTATGGCTACACCTTC. The chain uses TRBV15 and TRBJ1-2; perhaps TRBD1 as D (6 bases). Trimming shortened V by 3 bases and J by 4 bases, and 12 bases separated the two germline ends. The CDR3 has 14 residues. In germline, CDR1 is LNHNV, CDR2 YYDKDF (reference sequence).

The chain is built from TRBV14 and TRBJ2-5; 8 nucleotides align to TRBD1. The CDR3 has 16 amino acids. After removal of 5 bases from V and 1 base from J, the junction contained 9 bases not matched to a gene. Germline CDR1 SGHDN, CDR2 FVKESK. This chain's CDR3 is CASSTRQGKSQETQYF. The CDR3 nucleotides are TGTGCCAGCAGCACGAGACAGGGGAAGAGCCAAGAGACCCAGTACTTC. Together with reference TRBV14 and TRBJ2-5, the CDR3 gives the full variable domain: EAGVTQFPSHSVIEKGQTVTLRCDPISGHDNLYWYRRVMGKEIKFLLHFVKESKQDESGMPNNRFLAERTGGTYSTLKVQPAELEDSGVYFCASSTRQGKSQETQYFGPGTRLLVL.

The rearrangement links TRBV12-3 or TRBV12-4 to TRBJ1-2; 7 bases agree with TRBD1. Trimming cost V 6 bases and J 2 bases; bases outside gene matches: 9. This CDR3 comprises 15 residues. In DNA, the CDR3 is TGTGCCAGCAGCCCCCATGCGGACAGGAACTATGGCTACACCTTC. Residues: CASSPHADRNYGYTF.

The chain is built from TRBV3-1 and TRBJ2-5; D unclear. V was pared by 4 bases and J by 5 bases, with 8 bases between. The CDR3 runs 12 residues. The germline V gene has CDR1 LGHDT and CDR2 YNNKEL (reference sequence). The CDR3 protein is CASSPKKETQYF. CDR3 in DNA: TGTGCCAGCAGCCCAAAAAAGGAGACCCAGTACTTC.

This chain joins TRBV2 and TRBJ2-5, with 7 bases that match TRBD1. Germline V gene data show CDR1 as SNHLY and CDR2 as FYNNEI. The CDR3 contains 13 residues. The junction had 6 bases not matched to a gene; V was cut back by 10 bases and J by 1 base. CDR3 loop: CATHRDSQETQYF. CDR3 DNA: TGTGCCACCCACCGGGACAGCCAAGAGACCCAGTACTTC.

The V call is TRBV6-5, the J call TRBJ1-2; weak D call: TRBD1 (6 bases). Deletions cut 0 bases from V and 3 bases from J, with 11 bases between. There are 15 residues in the CDR3. The V gene's germline CDR1 is MNHEY and CDR2 SVGAGI. In DNA form, the CDR3 reads TGTGCCAGCAGTTACTCTCTCAGGGGCTACTATGGCTACACCTTC. Protein product: CASSYSLRGYYGYTF.